This T cell receptor beta chain is from a study of cytotoxic CD8 clonotypes in ibrutinib-treated CLL. About the study: Average yields of 255,043 productive templates and 80,000 to 100,000 productive rearrangements characterized the samples. Overall study findings and caveats: The study found baseline clonality above age-matched healthy donors, tracking circulating CD8+ T-cell counts. Clonality increased at ibrutinib response, then returned toward baseline at progression.

Germline values: CDR1 SGHDT, CDR2 YYEEEE. The CDR3 sequence is 16 residues long. With 0 bases removed from V and 4 bases from J, the gap between germline ends came to 11 bases. Produced via immunoSEQ multiplex PCR; TCRdb's table is partial and in-frame only. The sample consists of over 95,000 clones, about 53% of them appearing once. Points on this clone: Its antigen is undetermined.

This clonotype was obtained from a human donor with chronic lymphocytic leukemia. This specimen was PBMCs, taken after 24 months of ibrutinib treatment. The chain carries TRBV5-6 and TRBJ1-6; D is unresolved. DNA for the CDR3: TGTGCCAGCAGCTTGGGGAGCTTGACGTATAATTCACCCCTCCACTTT. It specifies CASSLGSLTYNSPLHF.